The T cell receptor beta chain under discussion was sequenced for a study of OX40 agonist ivuxolimab in advanced cancers. Study-wide background: A mean age of about 59 years, range about 23 to 80, was recorded, and approximately 79% were male. Study-level points and caveats: Patients with a partial response at 0.1-3.0 mg/kg had among the lowest clonal expansion. In general, CD8+ T cells held more expanded clones than CD4+ did, on average.

Points on this clone: Its antigen is not known.

There are 15 residues in the CDR3. Trimming took 2 bases from V and 0 from J, leaving 10 bases between them. Germline V lookup: CDR1 SGHNT, CDR2 YYREEE (reference sequence). Assay: immunoSEQ multiplex PCR; the TCRdb copy retains only in-frame clones and omits some. The table records 65,000 to 95,000 clones, 88% of them present only once. V gene TRBV5-4 combines with J gene TRBJ2-3; maybe TRBD1 (5 bases). This clonotype originated in an adult with an advanced solid tumor such as melanoma, head and neck, liver or kidney cancer. The sample was CD4+ or CD8+ T cells sorted from blood, taken in a trial of the OX40 agonist ivuxolimab. The CDR3 nucleotides read TGTGCCAGCAGCTTTCGTGGGGCCAGCACAGATACGCAGTATTTT. This gives the protein CASSFRGASTDTQYF.